This T cell receptor beta chain derives from a study of T-cell memory formation after mild COVID-19. Study-wide results and limits: Later expanders leaned CD4+, whereas day 15 to 85 contracting clones were balanced CD4/CD8. Shrinking CD4+ clones were chiefly CM and EM; CD8+ ones were chiefly EMRA.

One entry per CDR3 protein results from TCRdb running MiXCR on the 5' RACE reads. Of roughly 200,000 distinct CDR3 sequences in the sample, 15% to 20% are singletons; the top ten hold roughly 2.3%. This clonotype was seen repeatedly, ten times or more. Its matching antigen is unknown. Germline V gene sequence: CDR1 SNHLY, CDR2 FYNNEI. The length of the CDR3 is 12 residues. V lost 6 bases, J lost 15 bases, and 10 bases stayed unmatched. The specimen sequenced was PBMCs or a T cell subset sorted from them (not recorded which). V usage is TRBV2 and J usage is TRBJ2-1, with 8 nucleotides matching TRBD1. The receptor was isolated from an adult woman who had mild COVID-19 (a few samples of this study predate the infection). Cell type and time point are not known. The CDR3 is CASRPGQGMWFF. The CDR3 DNA is TGTGCCAGCAGGCCAGGACAGGGTATGTGGTTCTTC.